This TCR beta chain is from a study of blood T cell repertoires in COVID-19. Study in general: Sites across the United States, Italy and Spain contributed samples from acute and convalescent COVID-19.

The V end lost 1 base, the J end lost 1 base, and 10 bases lay between the germline ends. Germline values: CDR1 MGHRA, CDR2 YSYEKL. There are 15 residues in the CDR3. Clones were sequenced by immunoSEQ multiplex PCR, and TCRdb holds only the in-frame ones, with some missing. The table has about 140,000 clones, 65% to 80% seen once; the top ten hold 3% to 4.5%. Sequencing used peripheral blood. V is TRBV4-1 and J is TRBJ1-2, with D unclear. The sequence was obtained from a man in his sixties with acute or convalescent COVID-19. CDR3 in amino acids: CASSQVKGGNYGYTF. CDR3 nucleotides: TGCGCCAGCAGCCAAGTAAAGGGAGGTAACTATGGCTACACCTTC.